These 21 T cell receptor beta chains share one sample of origin, sequenced in a study of T-cell reconstitution after alpha-beta-depleted transplantation in children. Molecular barcoding with unique molecular identifiers was used for the TCRbeta library. One entry per CDR3 protein, called by TCRdb with MiXCR from the PCR reads. The sample shows under 140,000 distinct CDR3 sequences, 10% to 13% of them seen only once. Source: PBMCs from the stem cell graft donor, taken from the stem cell graft. These receptors came from a human donor who donated a stem cell graft to a child with acute lymphoblastic leukemia.

This clonotype was seen ten or more times. The rearrangement joins TRBV12-3 or TRBV12-4 to TRBJ2-5; the match to TRBD1 covers 8 bases. The CDR3 extends over 16 amino acids. V dropped 3 bases and J dropped 5; count of bases not matched to a gene: 11. The CDR3, as DNA: TGTGCCAGCAGTTTCCTATACAGGGGGACGGCTGAGACCCAGTACTTC. It yields the protein CASSFLYRGTAETQYF.

In its sample, this clonotype was seen many times. V and J are TRBV29-1 and TRBJ1-1, with 9 bases fitting TRBD1. Germline values: CDR1 SQVTM, CDR2 ANQGSEA. This CDR3 spans 15 amino acids. V lost 7 bases to trimming and J lost 1 base; unmatched junction nucleotides: 10. CDR3 loop: CSARQGDRRNTEAFF. The CDR3 DNA is TGCAGCGCCAGACAGGGGGACAGGAGGAACACTGAAGCTTTCTTT.

This clonotype was detected many times. The CDR3 nucleotides read TGTGCCAGCAGCTTGCGACAGTTCGGCTACACCTTC. As protein: CASSLRQFGYTF. The rearrangement uses TRBV5-6 and TRBJ1-2; TRBD1 is a possible D gene (5 bases). The CDR3 sequence is 12 residues long. Germline V gives CDR1 SGHDT, CDR2 YYEEEE. Trimming took 1 base from V and 8 from J, leaving 9 bases between them. The variable domain in full, with the rest retrieved from reference TRBV5-6 and TRBJ1-2, is DAGVTQSPTHLIKTRGQQVTLRCSPKSGHDTVSWYQQALGQGPQFIFQYYEEEERQRGNFPDRFSGHQFPNYSSELNVNALLLGDSALYLCASSLRQFGYTFGSGTRLTVV.

CDR3 region: CASSLASRGTEQFF. CDR3 DNA sequence: TGTGCCAGCAGCTTGGCTAGTCGCGGGACTGAGCAGTTCTTC. The chain recombines TRBV5-8 with TRBJ2-1; maybe TRBD2 (6 bases). Trimming took off 0 bases at V and 9 bases at J, with 13 bases between the two ends. Germline CDR1 is SGHTS and CDR2 is YDEGEE. The CDR3 contains 14 residues.

In its sample, this clonotype was seen many times. The V and J genes are TRBV20-1 and TRBJ2-3; tentatively, D is TRBD2 (6 bases). With 5 bases removed from V and 4 bases from J, the gap between germline ends came to 13 bases. The CDR3 consists of 13 residues. CDR1 DFQATT and CDR2 SNEGSKA come from the germline V gene (reference sequence). The CDR3 nucleotides are TGCAGTGCTTCGGCGGGAACAGCAGATACGCAGTATTTT. Translating gives CSASAGTADTQYF.

This clonotype appeared many times. This chain connects TRBV29-1 to TRBJ2-2; TRBD1 agrees at 9 bases. The germline gives CDR1 SQVTM, CDR2 ANQGSEA. V shed 0 bases, J shed 7 bases, and the junction held 6 bases outside the gene matches. CDR3 size: 15 residues. As DNA, the CDR3 is TGCAGCGTTGAAGAGGCACAGGGGGCTAGCGGGGAGCTGTTTTTT. As protein: CSVEEAQGASGELFF.

This clonotype was detected many times. V usage is TRBV5-1 and J usage is TRBJ2-6; TRBD1 aligns across 12 bases. J was trimmed by 4 bases and V by 9 bases; bases with no gene match: 8. The CDR3 contains 16 residues. CDR1 is SGHRS, CDR2 YFSETQ, per germline. The CDR3 region is CATGTGGFQGANVLTF. The CDR3 DNA reads TGCGCCACGGGGACAGGGGGCTTCCAGGGGGCCAACGTCCTGACTTTC.

Ten or more counts support this clonotype. The rearrangement joins TRBV6-2 or TRBV6-3 to TRBJ2-2; D may be TRBD2 (5 bases). V lost 0 bases and J lost 6, with 17 bases in between. The CDR3 is 17 amino acids. The germline V gene encodes CDR1 MNHEY and CDR2 SVGEGT. The CDR3 sequence: CASSYSSATGFAGELFF. Written as DNA, the CDR3 is TGTGCCAGCAGTTACTCGTCCGCAACGGGATTCGCCGGGGAGCTGTTTTTT.

This clonotype was seen at least ten times. The V gene is TRBV5-1, the J gene TRBJ2-7; D uncertain. Trimming pared 4 bases from V and 4 bases from J, leaving 9 bases between. Germline V gene lookup returns CDR1 SGHRS and CDR2 YFSETQ. The CDR3 sequence is 12 residues long. In DNA, the CDR3 is TGCGCCAGCAGCCCGGACGGTTACGAGCAGTACTTC. Translated: CASSPDGYEQYF.

This clonotype was detected many times. This rearrangement joins TRBV6-1 to TRBJ2-1; D is unresolved. The V gene's germline CDR1 is MNHNS and CDR2 SASEGT. Between the trimmed V and J ends, which lost 6 bases and 2 bases, there was a span of 14 bases. The CDR3 loop spans 15 amino acids. CDR3 in DNA: TGTGCCAGCAGCAGAGTATCCCAAGCCTACAATGAGCAGTTCTTC. It codes for CASSRVSQAYNEQFF.

This clonotype occurred many times. The gene calls are TRBV7-9 and TRBJ2-3; D possibly matches TRBD1 or TRBD2 (5 bases each). V lost 5 bases and J 8 bases, leaving 14 bases between the germline ends. The CDR3 extends over 13 amino acids. Germline loops: CDR1 SEHNR, CDR2 FQNEAQ (reference sequence). The CDR3 region is CASSAAGAGTQYF. In DNA form, the CDR3 reads TGTGCCAGCAGCGCTGCCGGGGCGGGTACGCAGTATTTT.

This clonotype showed up many times. The chain has TRBV7-2 and TRBJ1-5; 7 nucleotides match TRBD1. Unmatched junction bases numbered 4, after V lost 0 bases and J lost 2 bases. The CDR3 sequence is 16 residues long. The germline gives CDR1 SGHTA, CDR2 FQGNSA. Here the CDR3 DNA reads TGTGCCAGCAGCTTAGCAGGGGGCGCCGGCAATCAGCCCCAGCATTTT. As protein: CASSLAGGAGNQPQHF.

This clonotype was counted ten times or more. The chain uses TRBV2 and TRBJ2-1, with TRBD1 matching 7 bases. The V gene end was trimmed by 7 bases and the J gene end by 8 bases; junction bases not matched to a gene: 11. The CDR3 contains 14 residues. Germline CDR1 SNHLY, CDR2 FYNNEI. The CDR3, as DNA: TGTGCCAGCATCGGACAGGCCACGCAAGATGAGCAGTTCTTC. Translating it yields CASIGQATQDEQFF.

This clonotype was detected many times. V usage is TRBV7-8 and J usage is TRBJ2-7; no definite D call. CDR3 size: 15 residues. Trimming pared 3 bases from V and 1 base from J, leaving 13 bases between. Germline V lookup: CDR1 SGHVS, CDR2 FQNEAQ. The CDR3 DNA reads as TGTGCCAGCAGCTTCTTAACAAGGGAATCCTACGAGCAGTACTTC. This encodes CASSFLTRESYEQYF. Complete variable domain (other parts from reference TRBV7-8 and TRBJ2-7): GAGVSQSPRYKVAKRGQDVALRCDPISGHVSLFWYQQALGQGPEFLTYFQNEAQLDKSGLPSDRFFAERPEGSVSTLKIQRTQQEDSAVYLCASSFLTRESYEQYFGPGTRLTVT.

Turning to this clonotype: A much more abundant neighbour one base away suggests this may be a read error. This chain connects TRBV12-3 or TRBV12-4 to TRBJ2-3, with a possible D match to TRBD1 (6 bases). The length of the CDR3 is 14 residues. V lost 4 bases and J 0 bases, leaving 8 bases between the germline ends. The CDR3 DNA reads as TGTGCCAGCAGTTCCAGGGGCAGCACAGATACGCAGTATTTT. Encoded protein: CASSSRGSTDTQYF.

Notes on this clonotype: A much larger clonotype is one base distant, so this may be a read error. This chain connects TRBV20-1 to TRBJ2-2; D is unresolved. The CDR3 sequence is 14 residues long. The germline gives CDR1 DFQATT, CDR2 SNEGSKA (reference sequence). DNA for the CDR3: TGCAGTGCTAGTGAGCCAACGAACAGCGGGGAGCTGTTTTTT. Its protein is CSASEPTNSGELFF.

This clonotype was seen many times. V and J are TRBV27 and TRBJ2-7; D is possibly TRBD2 (6 bases). The CDR3 covers 14 residues. Trimming removed 6 bases at V and 6 bases at J, with 18 bases between. Germline-derived CDR1 and CDR2 are MNHEY and SMNVEV (reference sequence). CDR3: CASSRRDLTGEQYF. DNA for the CDR3: TGTGCCAGCAGCCGACGGGACTTGACGGGCGAGCAGTACTTC.

This clonotype showed up many times. The genes are TRBV6-2 or TRBV6-3 and TRBJ2-7; D may correspond to TRBD1 or TRBD2 (5 bases each). Trimming removed 2 bases at V and 3 bases at J, with 17 bases between. This CDR3 has 16 amino acids. Germline V gene data show CDR1 as MNHEY and CDR2 as SVGEGT. The CDR3 DNA sequence: TGTGCCAGCAGTTACGGTGGGGGTACCATCATCTACGAGCAGTACTTC. It yields the protein CASSYGGGTIIYEQYF.

This clonotype occurred many times. The CDR3 DNA reads TGTGCCAGCAGTGTCGCCGGAGACAATGAGCAGTTCTTC. Translation: CASSVAGDNEQFF. V usage is TRBV25-1 and J usage is TRBJ2-1; no clear D. CDR1 and CDR2 (germline): MGHDK, SYGVNS. The CDR3 is 13 residues long. V was shortened by 4 bases and J by 5 bases, with 9 bases between the two germline ends.

CDR3 nucleotide sequence: TGTGCCAGCAGCCCCTCGACAGGGCACACCGGGGAGCTGTTTTTT. This encodes CASSPSTGHTGELFF. This sequence joins TRBV7-6 and TRBJ2-2, with 7 bases aligning to TRBD1. J lost 3 bases, V lost 5 bases, and 6 bases had no gene match. Per germline, CDR1 SGHVS and CDR2 FNYEAQ. The CDR3 runs 15 residues. The full variable domain, in which reference TRBV7-6 and TRBJ2-2 provide the parts outside the CDR3, is GAGVSQSPRYKVTKRGQDVALRCDPISGHVSLYWYRQALGQGPEFLTYFNYEAQQDKSGLPNDRFSAERPEGSISTLTIQRTEQRDSAMYRCASSPSTGHTGELFFGEGSRLTVL.

This clonotype was detected many times. The gene calls are TRBV7-9 and TRBJ2-7; 7 bases align to TRBD1. The V and J ends lost 1 base and 5 bases, in that order; junction bases with no gene match: 8. This CDR3 comprises 15 residues. CDR1 is SEHNR and CDR2 is FQNEAQ in the germline V gene (reference sequence). The CDR3 bases are TGTGCCAGCAGCTTAGTGGGTAATGACAGGGACGAGCAGTACTTC. Protein: CASSLVGNDRDEQYF.